The 10 T cell receptor beta chains below all came from one sample that was sequenced in a study of identical twins. TCRdb re-called the 5' RACE reads with MiXCR, one entry per CDR3 protein. The table includes roughly 290,000 distinct CDR3 sequences, approximately 8% detected once. This same sample was also part of a study on yellow fever vaccine responses in identical twins.

Sequences were obtained from memory (CD45RO+) T cells sorted from blood. The receptors stem from a woman aged 18-29 years in good health.

This clonotype was found many times. This chain joins TRBV12-3 or TRBV12-4 and TRBJ1-5, with D perhaps matching TRBD1 (5 bases). V was pared by 3 bases and J by 1 base, with 13 bases between. The CDR3 spans 16 residues. CDR3 nucleotide sequence: TGTGCCAGCAGTTTTTTCGGCAGGGTGAGCAATCAGCCCCAGCATTTT. Its protein is CASSFFGRVSNQPQHF.

This clonotype was picked up many times. The chain employs TRBV10-3 and TRBJ2-7; D remains unclear. The CDR3 is 13 amino acids. With 6 bases removed from V and 1 base from J, the gap between germline ends came to 10 bases. Germline V gene data show CDR1 as ENHRY and CDR2 as SYGVKD. This CDR3 is CAISSVISYEQYV. The CDR3 nucleotides are TGTGCCATCAGCTCAGTTATTTCCTACGAGCAGTACGTC.

This clonotype was seen repeatedly, ten times or more. This chain links TRBV24-1 with TRBJ2-5; D gene ambiguous. The CDR3 consists of 11 residues. Germline loops: CDR1 KGHDR, CDR2 SFDVKD. The V and J ends lost 3 bases and 7 bases respectively, with 5 bases between them. The CDR3: CATSDSWTQYF. The CDR3 nucleotides read TGTGCCACCAGTGATAGCTGGACCCAGTACTTC.

In its sample, this clonotype was seen many times. The V gene is TRBV7-2, the J gene TRBJ2-1, with a weak D call TRBD1 (5 bases). The CDR3 loop spans 15 amino acids. The ends were cut back, 1 base at V and 5 bases at J, with 12 bases in the middle. Germline lookup yields CDR1 SGHTA and CDR2 FQGNSA. DNA for the CDR3: TGTGCCAGCAGCTTAGATTGGCGGACAAACAATGAGCAGTTCTTC. This gives the protein CASSLDWRTNNEQFF.

This clonotype was detected many times. The V call is TRBV3-1, the J call TRBJ2-3; a weak D match, TRBD2 (5 bases). Germline V lookup: CDR1 LGHDT, CDR2 YNNKEL (reference sequence). The CDR3 runs 13 residues. Trimming stripped 3 bases from V and 3 bases from J, with 7 bases between. CDR3 sequence (DNA): TGTGCCAGCAGCCAGATAGCGACAGATACGCAGTATTTT. Its protein product is CASSQIATDTQYF.

This clonotype was observed a few times. The rearrangement joins TRBV25-1 to TRBJ2-3; 13 nucleotides align to TRBD2. Germline V gene lookup returns CDR1 MGHDK and CDR2 SYGVNS. The CDR3 is 16 residues long. Losses at the gene ends were 4 bases for V and 2 bases for J; bases not matched to a gene: 3. The CDR3 DNA reads as TGTGCCAGCAGTGCAGGGACTAGCGGGGACACAGATACGCAGTATTTT. It encodes CASSAGTSGDTDTQYF. The full variable domain, in which reference TRBV25-1 and TRBJ2-3 provide the parts outside the CDR3, is EADIYQTPRYLVIGTGKKITLECSQTMGHDKMYWYQQDPGMELHLIHYSYGVNSTEKGDLSSESTVSRIRTEHFPLTLESARPSHTSQYLCASSAGTSGDTDTQYFGPGTRLTVL.

This clonotype showed up just a few times. The V call is TRBV7-2, the J call TRBJ2-3; TRBD1 might be the D (5 bases). V was pared by 1 base and J by 6 bases, with 11 bases between. CDR3 length: 14 residues. Per germline, CDR1 SGHTA and CDR2 FQGNSA. CDR3 in DNA: TGTGCCAGCAGCTTAGGGTGGGGCCGGGATACGCAGTATTTT. Translated, it gives CASSLGWGRDTQYF.

This chain links TRBV3-1 with TRBJ2-7; D is tentatively TRBD1 or TRBD2 (6 bases each). Germline V CDR1 and CDR2: LGHDT, YNNKEL (reference sequence). This CDR3 has 16 residues. The V end was cut by 4 bases, the J end by 4 bases, with 20 bases between. In nucleotides, the CDR3 is TGTGCCAGCAGCCCTGGAGGGTCAGGGGTTTGGTACGAGCAGTACTTC. It translates to CASSPGGSGVWYEQYF.

The gene calls are TRBV6-1 and TRBJ2-1; D gene uncertain. This CDR3 has 15 amino acids. Trimming removed 5 bases from V and 4 bases from J, with 15 bases in between. The germline V gene has CDR1 MNHNS and CDR2 SASEGT. CDR3 sequence (DNA): TGTGCCAGCAGTCCTTCGGCCGCCCCTTACAATGAGCAGTTCTTC. Translating gives CASSPSAAPYNEQFF.

This clonotype appeared a few times. The chain combines TRBV6-1 with TRBJ1-2; TRBD1 matches at 7 bases. This CDR3 spans 15 amino acids. Per the germline V gene, CDR1 is MNHNS and CDR2 is SASEGT. Trimming cost V 5 bases and J 2 bases; bases outside gene matches: 8. CDR3 loop: CASSRQGGGNYGYTF. The CDR3, as DNA: TGTGCCAGCAGTAGACAGGGAGGAGGCAACTATGGCTACACCTTC.